Included here is one T cell receptor beta chain sequence, with context. Its target is unknown. The sample is drawn from a study of T cell repertoires in cytomegalovirus infection. Each CDR3 protein is one row after TCRdb ran MiXCR on the reads. The repertoire holds approximately 910,000 distinct CDR3 sequences, roughly 30% seen once, with roughly an eighth in the top ten. V dropped 6 bases and J dropped 8; count of bases not matched to a gene: 12. Germline V gene data show CDR1 as KGHSH and CDR2 as LQKENI. This CDR3 spans 17 amino acids. Regarding the study as a whole: Cumulative public TCR beta family frequency identified CMV carriers with the relevant HLA. In two of eight donors, the top clonotype was HLA-C-restricted CMV-specific.

The sequence was collected from a human donor in good health (CMV status not recorded). Some clones in this sample may be carry-over from other donors' samples. The chain couples TRBV18 to TRBJ2-1, with 14 positions matching TRBD2. The sequencing used cultured CD8+ T cells from PBMCs, collected from culture after CMV antigen stimulation. The DNA of the CDR3 is TGTGCCAGCTCGGCCGGGACTAGCGGGGGTAGCAGGCATGAGCAGTTCTTC. It specifies CASSAGTSGGSRHEQFF.